The rows below give T cell receptor beta chains drawn from one sample of a study of shared clonotypes between healthy human individuals. The protocol was immunoSEQ multiplex PCR, while the TCRdb copy is restricted to in-frame clones and leaves out a portion. The sample lists about 1.5 million clones; 95% to 97% were seen once. Sequencing was done on a sample of naive CD4+ T cells sorted from blood. These receptors were collected from a man aged 30 to 45 in good health. CDR3s include the opening cysteine and the closing phenylalanine or tryptophan. The order of the fields is D gene, V gene, CDR3 protein. The D gene is left open where the match is weak.

>-|TRBV5-1
CASSLVGPGNTEAFF
>TRBD2|TRBV18
CASSPLAGGPNTGELFF
>TRBD2|TRBV29-1
CSVGGARGQETQYF
>-|TRBV4-1
CASSQDQNTGELFF
>-|TRBV18
CATKRTDYRDNEQFF
>-|TRBV7-2
CASSLEAASYEQYF
>-|TRBV28
CASSFRGTGQGEQYF
>-|TRBV29-1
CSVGYYRRMNTEAFF
>TRBD1|TRBV10-2
CASSQGAVNGYTF
>-|TRBV19
CASSGDYTEAFF
>TRBD2|TRBV25-1
CASTKRENTGELFF
>-|TRBV7-3
CASALAGANVLTF
>TRBD2|TRBV13
CASSPQAGGLHEQYF
>TRBD1|TRBV18
CASSPMTGDSGNTIYF
>TRBD2|TRBV14
CASSHRLAENQETQYF
>-|TRBV29-1
CSVDWTVTDTQYF
>TRBD1|TRBV5-1
CASSYGTGKLHQYF
>TRBD1|TRBV4-1
CASSQGDRRPSSYEQYF
>-|TRBV5-4
CASSLGGRRDEQFF
>-|TRBV9
CASSLAMHSISGANVLTF
>-|TRBV29-1
CSVERGASSYNEQFF
>-|TRBV9
CASSVGGENTEAFF
>TRBD1|TRBV19
CASNSGTGHSYEQYF
>TRBD1|TRBV10-3
CAIRGDSPMNEKLFF
>TRBD1|TRBV5-1
CASSLGQGAWETQYF
>-|TRBV2
CASSAGPVRETQYF
>TRBD2|TRBV5-1
CASRSLQAGGNEQYF
>-|TRBV13
CASSLGATSYEQYF
>-|TRBV5-6
CASSKGAVHQETQYF
>-|TRBV11-1
CASSFRTGGGVEQYF
>TRBD1|TRBV27
CASSLSDRAKYEQYF
>TRBD2|TRBV10-3
CAISDLGGGKTGELFF
>-|TRBV13
CASSLVSGNYGYTF